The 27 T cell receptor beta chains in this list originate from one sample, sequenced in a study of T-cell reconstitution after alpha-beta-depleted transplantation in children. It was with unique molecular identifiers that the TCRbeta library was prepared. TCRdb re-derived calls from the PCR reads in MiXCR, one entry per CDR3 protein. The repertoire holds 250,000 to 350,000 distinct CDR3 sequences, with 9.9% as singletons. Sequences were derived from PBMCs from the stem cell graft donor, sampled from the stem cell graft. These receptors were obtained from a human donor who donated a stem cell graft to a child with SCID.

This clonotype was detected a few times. The CDR3 loop is CSVNRGNTEAFF. CDR3 coding DNA: TGCAGCGTTAACAGGGGAAACACTGAAGCTTTCTTT. The rearrangement uses TRBV29-1 and TRBJ1-1; 7 bases fit TRBD1. CDR1 and CDR2 (germline): SQVTM, ANQGSEA. This CDR3 is built from 12 residues. The J segment lost 2 bases and the V segment lost 5 bases, leaving 2 bases of the junction unmatched.

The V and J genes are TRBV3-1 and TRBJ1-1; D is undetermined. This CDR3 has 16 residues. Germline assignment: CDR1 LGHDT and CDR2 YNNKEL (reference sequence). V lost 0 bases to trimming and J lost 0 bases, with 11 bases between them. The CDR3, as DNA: TGTGCCAGCAGCCAAGACGGCTCCGGTCTGAACACTGAAGCTTTCTTT. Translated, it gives CASSQDGSGLNTEAFF.

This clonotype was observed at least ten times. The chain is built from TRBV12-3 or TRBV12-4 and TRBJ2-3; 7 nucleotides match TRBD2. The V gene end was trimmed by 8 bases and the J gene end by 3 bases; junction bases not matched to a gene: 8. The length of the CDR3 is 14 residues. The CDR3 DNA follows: TGTGCCAGCCTGGAGGGGCGGGGGACAGATACGCAGTATTTT. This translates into CASLEGRGTDTQYF.

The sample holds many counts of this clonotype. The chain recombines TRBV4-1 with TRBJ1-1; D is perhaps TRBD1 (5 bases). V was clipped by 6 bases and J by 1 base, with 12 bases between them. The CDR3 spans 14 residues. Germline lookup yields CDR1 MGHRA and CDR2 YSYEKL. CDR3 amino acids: CASRGVLKNTEAFF. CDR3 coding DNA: TGCGCCAGCAGGGGGGTGCTCAAGAACACTGAAGCTTTCTTT.

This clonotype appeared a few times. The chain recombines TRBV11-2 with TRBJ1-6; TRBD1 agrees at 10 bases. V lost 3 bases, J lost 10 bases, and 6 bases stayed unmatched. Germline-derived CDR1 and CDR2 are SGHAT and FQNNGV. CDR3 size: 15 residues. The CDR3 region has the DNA TGTGCCAGCAGCTTGATGGGACAGGGGAGGTCACCCCTCCACTTT. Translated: CASSLMGQGRSPLHF.

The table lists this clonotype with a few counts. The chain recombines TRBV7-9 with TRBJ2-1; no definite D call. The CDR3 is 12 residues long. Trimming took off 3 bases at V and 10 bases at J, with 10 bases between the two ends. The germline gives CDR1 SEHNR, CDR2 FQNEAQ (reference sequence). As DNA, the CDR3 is TGTGCCAGCAGCTTTGGCGGTTTGGAGCAGTTCTTC. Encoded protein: CASSFGGLEQFF.

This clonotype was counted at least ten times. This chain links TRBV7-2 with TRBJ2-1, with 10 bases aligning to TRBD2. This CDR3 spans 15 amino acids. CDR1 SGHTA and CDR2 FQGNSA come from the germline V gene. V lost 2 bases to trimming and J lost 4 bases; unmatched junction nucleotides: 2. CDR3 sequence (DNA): TGTGCCAGCAGCTTAAGCGGGGGGGAGTACAATGAGCAGTTCTTC. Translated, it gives CASSLSGGEYNEQFF.

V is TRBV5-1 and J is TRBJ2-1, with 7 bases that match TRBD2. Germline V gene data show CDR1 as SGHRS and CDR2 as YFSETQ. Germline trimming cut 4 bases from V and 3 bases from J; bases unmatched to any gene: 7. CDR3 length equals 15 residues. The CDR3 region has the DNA TGCGCCAGCAGCCCTCGGGGGGATTTCTACAATGAGCAGTTCTTC. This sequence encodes CASSPRGDFYNEQFF.

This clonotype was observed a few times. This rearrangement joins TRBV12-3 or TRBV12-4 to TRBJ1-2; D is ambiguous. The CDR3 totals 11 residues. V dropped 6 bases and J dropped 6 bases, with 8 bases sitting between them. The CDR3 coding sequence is TGTGCCAGCAGCCCGACTAATGGCTACACCTTC. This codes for CASSPTNGYTF.

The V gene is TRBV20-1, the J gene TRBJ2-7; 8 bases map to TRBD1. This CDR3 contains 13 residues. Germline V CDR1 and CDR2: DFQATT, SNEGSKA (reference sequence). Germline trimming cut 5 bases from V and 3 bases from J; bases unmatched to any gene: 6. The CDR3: CSASKGQGYEQYF. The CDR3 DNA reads TGCAGTGCTTCAAAAGGACAGGGCTACGAGCAGTACTTC.

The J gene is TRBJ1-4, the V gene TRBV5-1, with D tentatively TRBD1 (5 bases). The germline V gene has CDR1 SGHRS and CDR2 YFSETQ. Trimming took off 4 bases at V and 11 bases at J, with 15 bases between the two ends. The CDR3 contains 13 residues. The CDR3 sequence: CASSKDSVEKLFF. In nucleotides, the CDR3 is TGCGCCAGCAGCAAAGACAGCGTTGAGAAACTGTTTTTT. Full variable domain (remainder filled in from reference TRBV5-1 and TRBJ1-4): KAGVTQTPRYLIKTRGQQVTLSCSPISGHRSVSWYQQTPGQGLQFLFEYFSETQRNKGNFPGRFSGRQFSNSRSEMNVSTLELGDSALYLCASSKDSVEKLFFGSGTQLSVL.

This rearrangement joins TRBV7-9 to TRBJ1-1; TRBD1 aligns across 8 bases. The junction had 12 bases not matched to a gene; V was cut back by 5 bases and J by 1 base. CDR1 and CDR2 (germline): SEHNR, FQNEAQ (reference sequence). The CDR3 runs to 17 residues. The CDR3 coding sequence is TGTGCCAGCAGCACGGACCCGGGACAGGTTTGGAACACTGAAGCTTTCTTT. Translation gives CASSTDPGQVWNTEAFF.

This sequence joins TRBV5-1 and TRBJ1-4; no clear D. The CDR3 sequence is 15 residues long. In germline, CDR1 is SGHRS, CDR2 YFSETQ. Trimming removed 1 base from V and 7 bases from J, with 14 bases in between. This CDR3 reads CASSLKIDGVEKLFF. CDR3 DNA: TGCGCCAGCAGCTTGAAGATCGACGGGGTTGAAAAACTGTTTTTT.

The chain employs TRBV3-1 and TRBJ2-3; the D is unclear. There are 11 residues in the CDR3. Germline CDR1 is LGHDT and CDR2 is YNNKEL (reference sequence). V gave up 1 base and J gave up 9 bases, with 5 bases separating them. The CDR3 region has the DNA TGTGCCAGCAGCCAAGTGGACACGCAGTATTTT. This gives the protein CASSQVDTQYF.

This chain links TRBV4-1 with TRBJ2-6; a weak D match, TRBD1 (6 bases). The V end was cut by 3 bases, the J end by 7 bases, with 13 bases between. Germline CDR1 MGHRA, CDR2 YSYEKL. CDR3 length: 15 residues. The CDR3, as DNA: TGCGCCAGCAGCCACACAGGGAATGAAGCCAACGTCCTGACTTTC. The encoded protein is CASSHTGNEANVLTF.

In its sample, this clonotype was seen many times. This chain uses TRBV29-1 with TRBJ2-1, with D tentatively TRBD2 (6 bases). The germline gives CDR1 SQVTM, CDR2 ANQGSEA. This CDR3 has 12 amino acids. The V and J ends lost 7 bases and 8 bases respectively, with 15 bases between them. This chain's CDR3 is CSGRGGPDEQFF. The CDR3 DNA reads TGCAGCGGCCGGGGAGGACCGGATGAGCAGTTCTTC.

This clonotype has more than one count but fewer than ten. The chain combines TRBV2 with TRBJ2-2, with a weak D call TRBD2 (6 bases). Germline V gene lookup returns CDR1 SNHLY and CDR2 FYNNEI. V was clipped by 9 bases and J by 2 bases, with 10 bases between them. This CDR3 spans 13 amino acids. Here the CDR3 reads CARSGENTGELFF. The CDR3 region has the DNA TGTGCCAGGTCGGGAGAAAACACCGGGGAGCTGTTTTTT.

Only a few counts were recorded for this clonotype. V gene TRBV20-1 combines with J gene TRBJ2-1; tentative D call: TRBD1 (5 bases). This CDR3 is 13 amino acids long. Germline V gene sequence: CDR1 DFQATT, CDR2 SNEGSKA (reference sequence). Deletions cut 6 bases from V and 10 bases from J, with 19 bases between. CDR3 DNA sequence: TGCAGTGCGGGGCCCCCCACCCTGGGCGAGCAGTTCTTC. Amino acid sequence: CSAGPPTLGEQFF.

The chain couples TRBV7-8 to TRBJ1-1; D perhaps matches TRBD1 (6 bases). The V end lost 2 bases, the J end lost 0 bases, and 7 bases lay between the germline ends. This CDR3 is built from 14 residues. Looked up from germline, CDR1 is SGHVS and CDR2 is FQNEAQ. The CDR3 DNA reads TGTGCCAGCAGCTTATGGACAGTGAACACTGAAGCTTTCTTT. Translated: CASSLWTVNTEAFF.

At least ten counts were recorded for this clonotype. The CDR3: CASSLEGGQGNQPQHF. The CDR3 coding sequence is TGTGCCAGCAGTTTAGAGGGGGGACAGGGCAATCAGCCCCAGCATTTT. The V and J genes are TRBV12-3 or TRBV12-4 and TRBJ1-5; TRBD1 aligns across 8 bases. Trimming took 1 base from V and 2 from J; bases not matched to a gene: 4. This CDR3 is 16 amino acids long.

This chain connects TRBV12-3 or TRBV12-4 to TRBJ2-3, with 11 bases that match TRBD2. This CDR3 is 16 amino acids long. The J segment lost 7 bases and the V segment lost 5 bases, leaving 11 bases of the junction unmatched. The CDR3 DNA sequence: TGTGCCAGCAGTCGACGGGTAGCGGGGGGGGTTTATACGCAGTATTTT. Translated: CASSRRVAGGVYTQYF.

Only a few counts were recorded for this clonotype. Here the CDR3 reads CASSHRGLAGVSNYNEQFF. Written as DNA, the CDR3 is TGTGCCAGCAGCCATCGAGGACTAGCGGGGGTTTCCAACTACAATGAGCAGTTCTTC. J is TRBJ2-1 and V is TRBV3-1; 13 bases agree with TRBD2. Germline CDR1 LGHDT, CDR2 YNNKEL (reference sequence). J lost 3 bases, V lost 3 bases, and 11 bases had no gene match. The CDR3 is 19 amino acids.

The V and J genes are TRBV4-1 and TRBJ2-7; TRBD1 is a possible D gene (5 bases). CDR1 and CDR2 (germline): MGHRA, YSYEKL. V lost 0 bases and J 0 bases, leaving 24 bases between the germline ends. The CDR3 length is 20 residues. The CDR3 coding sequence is TGCGCCAGCAGCCAAGAAGGTCACCGCCCGGACACTTCTTTCTCCTACGAGCAGTACTTC. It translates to CASSQEGHRPDTSFSYEQYF.

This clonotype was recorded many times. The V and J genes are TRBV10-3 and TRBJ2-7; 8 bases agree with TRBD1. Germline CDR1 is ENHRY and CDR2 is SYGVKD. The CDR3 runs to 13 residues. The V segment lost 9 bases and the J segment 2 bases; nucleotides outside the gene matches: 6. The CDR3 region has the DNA TGTGCCATTCGGACAGGGTTAACCTACGAGCAGTACTTC. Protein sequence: CAIRTGLTYEQYF.

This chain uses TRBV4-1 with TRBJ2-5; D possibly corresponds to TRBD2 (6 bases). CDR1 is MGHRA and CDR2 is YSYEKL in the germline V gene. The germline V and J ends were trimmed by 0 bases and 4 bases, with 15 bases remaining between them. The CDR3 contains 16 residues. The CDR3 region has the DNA TGCGCCAGCAGCCAAGATCCTGCGGGGTATGGAGAGACCCAGTACTTC. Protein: CASSQDPAGYGETQYF.

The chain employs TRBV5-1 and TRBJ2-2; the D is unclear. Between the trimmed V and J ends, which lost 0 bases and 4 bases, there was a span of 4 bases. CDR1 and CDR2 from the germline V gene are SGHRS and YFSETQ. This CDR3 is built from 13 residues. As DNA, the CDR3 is TGCGCCAGCAGCTTGGACCCCACCGGGGAGCTGTTTTTT. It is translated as CASSLDPTGELFF.

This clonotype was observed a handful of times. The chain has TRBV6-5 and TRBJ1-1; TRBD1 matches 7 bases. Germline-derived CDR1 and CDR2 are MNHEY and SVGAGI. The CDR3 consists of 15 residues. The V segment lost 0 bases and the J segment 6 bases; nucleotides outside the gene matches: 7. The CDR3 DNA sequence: TGTGCCAGCAGTTACTCGCCAGGGGGGTTCCCTGAAGCTTTCTTT. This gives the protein CASSYSPGGFPEAFF.